The next 16 T cell receptor beta chains were all read from a single sample in a study of T-cell reconstitution after alpha-beta-depleted transplantation in children. Unique molecular identifiers featured in how the TCRbeta library was prepared. TCRdb fed the PCR reads into MiXCR, producing one record per CDR3 protein. Of about 90,000 distinct CDR3 sequences in the sample, around 16% were seen once. This material consisted of PBMCs, mostly from graft donor cells, taken 180 days after TCRalphabeta/CD19-depleted stem cell transplant. The receptors stem from a male patient aged 2-15 years who had a stem cell transplant for acute lymphoblastic leukemia, so the T cells may come from the graft donor.

This clonotype was seen only a few times. The chain links TRBV9 to TRBJ2-3; D not resolved. V was cut by 3 bases and J by 0 bases, with 8 bases left in between. The CDR3 loop spans 14 amino acids. Germline V lookup: CDR1 SGDLS, CDR2 YYNGEE. The CDR3 region is CASSAFTSTDTQYF. In DNA, the CDR3 is TGTGCCAGCAGCGCCTTCACTAGCACAGATACGCAGTATTTT. Drawing the rest from reference TRBV9 and TRBJ2-3, the complete variable domain is DSGVTQTPKHLITATGQRVTLRCSPRSGDLSVYWYQQSLDQGLQFLIQYYNGEERAKGNILERFSAQQFPDLHSELNLSSLELGDSALYFCASSAFTSTDTQYFGPGTRLTVL.

In its sample, this clonotype was seen once. V usage is TRBV16 and J usage is TRBJ1-1; TRBD1 matches at 9 bases. From germline, CDR1 is KGHSY and CDR2 FQNENV. The V segment lost 4 bases and the J segment 5 bases; nucleotides outside the gene matches: 11. The CDR3 is 16 residues long. CDR3 DNA: TGTGCCAGCAGCCGCCTTCCCCGGGACAGGGCGACTGAAGCTTTCTTT. Amino acid sequence: CASSRLPRDRATEAFF.

This clonotype was observed a handful of times. V is TRBV6-1 and J is TRBJ2-7, with TRBD1 matching 9 bases. With 8 bases clipped from V and 0 bases from J, the junction kept 17 bases outside the gene matches. CDR3 size: 18 residues. CDR1 is MNHNS and CDR2 is SASEGT in the germline V gene. The CDR3 region has the DNA TGTGCCAGCGCCCGCCGGGACAGGGTAGCCCTCATCTCCTACGAGCAGTACTTC. Protein: CASARRDRVALISYEQYF.

There are many counts of this clonotype. J is TRBJ2-1 and V is TRBV5-1, with 11 bases identical to TRBD1. V lost 3 bases to trimming and J lost 2 bases; unmatched junction nucleotides: 1. Germline loops: CDR1 SGHRS, CDR2 YFSETQ. The CDR3 contains 15 residues. CDR3 sequence reads: CASSSGQGAYNEQFF. The CDR3 nucleotides read TGCGCCAGCAGCTCGGGACAGGGGGCCTACAATGAGCAGTTCTTC.

The chain carries TRBV12-3 or TRBV12-4 and TRBJ1-2; the match to TRBD1 covers 10 bases. The V segment lost 4 bases and the J segment 7 bases; nucleotides outside the gene matches: 15. This CDR3 region has 17 residues. This CDR3 is CASSWGGVRDRGSGYTF. CDR3 sequence (DNA): TGTGCCAGCAGTTGGGGGGGGGTTCGGGACAGGGGATCTGGCTACACCTTC.

This rearrangement joins TRBV7-2 to TRBJ1-1, with TRBD1 matching 8 bases. Germline CDR1 SGHTA, CDR2 FQGNSA. J was trimmed by 4 bases and V by 3 bases; bases with no gene match: 10. The CDR3 is made up of 16 amino acids. CDR3 nucleotide sequence: TGTGCCAGCAGCTTGAGAGAGACAGGGGACGGCACTGAAGCTTTCTTT. Amino acid sequence: CASSLRETGDGTEAFF.

This clonotype was found many times. The chain links TRBV13 to TRBJ1-4, with D unclear. The V end was cut by 3 bases, the J end by 2 bases, with 4 bases between. CDR3 length equals 13 residues. The germline CDR1 and CDR2 sequences are PRHDT and FYEKMQ (reference sequence). The CDR3 spells CASSFTTNEKLFF. The CDR3 DNA reads as TGTGCCAGCAGCTTTACGACTAATGAAAAACTGTTTTTT.

This clonotype occurred a few times. The chain combines TRBV4-1 with TRBJ2-1; a possible D gene is TRBD2 (6 bases). CDR1 is MGHRA, CDR2 YSYEKL, per germline. With 1 base removed from V and 4 bases from J, the gap between germline ends came to 8 bases. This CDR3 is 14 amino acids long. In DNA form, the CDR3 reads TGCGCCAGCAGCCAAGGACTAGGGTACAATGAGCAGTTCTTC. It yields the protein CASSQGLGYNEQFF.

This clonotype turned up a few times. CDR3 residues: CSAKRPSLGDQPQHF. CDR3 coding DNA: TGCAGTGCTAAAAGGCCAAGCCTAGGGGATCAGCCCCAGCATTTT. The genes are TRBV20-1 and TRBJ1-5; tentatively, D is TRBD1 (5 bases). Per the germline V gene, CDR1 is DFQATT and CDR2 is SNEGSKA (reference sequence). V was trimmed by 4 bases and J by 5 bases, leaving 18 bases between them. The length of the CDR3 is 15 residues.

This clonotype was detected many times. This chain joins TRBV5-5 and TRBJ2-1; D is possibly TRBD1 or TRBD2 (5 bases each). Germline CDR1 SGHKS, CDR2 YYEKEE (reference sequence). CDR3 length: 15 amino acids. The V gene lost 7 bases and the J gene lost 2 bases, with 16 bases spanning the gap. CDR3 in amino acids: CASAPGTATYNEQFF. In nucleotides, the CDR3 is TGTGCCAGCGCCCCCGGGACGGCGACCTACAATGAGCAGTTCTTC. The full variable domain, completed using reference TRBV5-5 and TRBJ2-1, is DAGVTQSPTHLIKTRGQQVTLRCSPISGHKSVSWYQQVLGQGPQFIFQYYEKEERGRGNFPDRFSARQFPNYSSELNVNALLLGDSALYLCASAPGTATYNEQFFGPGTRLTVL.

The chain is built from TRBV2 and TRBJ1-2; unclear D gene. The germline V and J ends were trimmed by 7 bases and 0 bases, with 9 bases remaining between them. Germline lookup yields CDR1 SNHLY and CDR2 FYNNEI. The CDR3 loop spans 13 amino acids. The CDR3 loop reads CASIPGSNYGYTF. The CDR3 DNA follows: TGTGCCAGCATTCCGGGGTCTAACTATGGCTACACCTTC.

This clonotype came up a few times. The gene calls are TRBV7-2 and TRBJ2-5, with D possibly matching TRBD1 (5 bases). CDR3 length: 15 residues. Trimming removed 5 bases at V and 4 bases at J, with 17 bases between. Germline V lookup: CDR1 SGHTA, CDR2 FQGNSA. The CDR3 is CASSQMGLEVETQYF. CDR3 bases: TGTGCCAGCAGCCAAATGGGGCTAGAAGTAGAGACCCAGTACTTC.

This clonotype was counted a few times. The chain couples TRBV20-1 to TRBJ2-1, with D tentatively TRBD1 (6 bases). V was shortened by 0 bases and J by 2 bases, with 8 bases between the two germline ends. The CDR3 has 14 residues. Germline CDR1 DFQATT, CDR2 SNEGSKA (reference sequence). The DNA of the CDR3 is TGCAGTGCTAGAGACAGGGGCGCCTACAATGAGCAGTTCTTC. Translated: CSARDRGAYNEQFF.

This clonotype showed up many times. The chain uses TRBV20-1 and TRBJ2-3; unclear D gene. The CDR3 totals 16 residues. Trimming took 1 base from V and 3 from J, leaving 17 bases between them. CDR1 is DFQATT, CDR2 SNEGSKA, per germline (reference sequence). The DNA for the CDR3 is TGCAGTGCTAGAGCCTCGGCTAGGGCCTTTACAGATACGCAGTATTTT. Translating it yields CSARASARAFTDTQYF.

This clonotype was seen at least ten times. The chain links TRBV12-3 or TRBV12-4 to TRBJ1-2; 8 bases line up with TRBD1. J lost 4 bases, V lost 6 bases, and 4 bases had no gene match. The CDR3 totals 13 residues. CDR3 sequence reads: CASSLGQGYGYTF. The DNA for the CDR3 is TGTGCCAGCAGCCTCGGACAGGGCTATGGCTACACCTTC.

This chain joins TRBV5-1 and TRBJ2-3; TRBD2 aligns across 8 bases. Germline V lookup: CDR1 SGHRS, CDR2 YFSETQ. V lost 3 bases to trimming and J lost 8 bases; unmatched junction nucleotides: 5. The CDR3 sequence is 13 residues long. The CDR3 reads CASSSAGVVTQYF. CDR3 DNA: TGCGCCAGCAGCTCAGCGGGGGTGGTTACGCAGTATTTT.